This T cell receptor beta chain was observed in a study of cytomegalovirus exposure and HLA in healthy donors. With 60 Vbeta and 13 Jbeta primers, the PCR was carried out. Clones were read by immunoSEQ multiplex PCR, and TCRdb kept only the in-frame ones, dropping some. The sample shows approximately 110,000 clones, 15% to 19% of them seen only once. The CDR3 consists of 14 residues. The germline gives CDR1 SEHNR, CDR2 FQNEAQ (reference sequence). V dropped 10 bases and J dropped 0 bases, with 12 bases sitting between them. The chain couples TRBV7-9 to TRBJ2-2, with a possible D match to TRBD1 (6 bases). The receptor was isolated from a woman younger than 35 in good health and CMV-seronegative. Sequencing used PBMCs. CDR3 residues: CATGPGANTGELFF. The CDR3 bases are TGTGCCACTGGTCCAGGGGCGAACACCGGGGAGCTGTTTTTT.